This T cell receptor beta chain was found in a study of shared clonotypes between healthy human individuals. Overall study results and limits: The generation probabilities recorded for non-shared clonotypes fell below those of clonotypes shared by all four donors. Rarefaction revealed incomplete sorted-subset sequencing despite large depth.

The donor population consisted of healthy HIV-negative adults with no recent acute infections or vaccinations. Only Caucasian adults living in Nashville, Tennessee served as donors. This clone is a singleton in its sample. What it binds is unknown. This table comes from immunoSEQ multiplex PCR, and its TCRdb copy is limited to in-frame clones, with some not included. Altogether over a million clones are present, roughly 97% being singletons, with the ten largest covering 0.95% to 1.5%. This CDR3 contains 17 residues. Germline V gene data show CDR1 as SGHTA and CDR2 as FQGTGA. V lost 5 bases and J lost 1; bases outside the gene matches: 9.

This TCR was recovered from a man aged 30 to 39 in good health. This rearrangement joins TRBV7-3 to TRBJ2-2; 8 nucleotides line up with TRBD2. Material: naive CD4+ T cells sorted from blood. Described subset: CD45RA+ positively selected. CDR3 sequence reads: CASSPGAAGGNTGELFF. The CDR3 nucleotides are TGTGCCAGCAGCCCCGGGGCGGCGGGAGGGAACACCGGGGAGCTGTTTTTT.